A selection of T cell receptor beta chains follows, all from one sample in a study of neurological immune-mediated disorders. Via MiXCR, TCRdb re-called the 5' RACE reads, giving one row per CDR3 protein. The sample yields over 45,000 distinct CDR3 sequences, about 3.5% seen once. The material sequenced was PBMCs. These receptors all come from a man aged 40-49 years with multiple sclerosis. Each CDR3 is given with its conserved first and last residue. A D gene is named only where the DNA matches it firmly. Clone sizes are given selectively: once, few, many, or a class where the clone is expanded.

CDR3: CSARDFQGETEAFF; DNA: TGCAGTGCTAGAGATTTCCAGGGGGAAACTGAAGCTTTCTTT; V: TRBV20-1; J: TRBJ1-1; D: TRBD1; size: many
CDR3: CASSLSGAGSNGYTF; DNA: TGCGCCAGCAGCTTGAGCGGGGCAGGGTCCAATGGCTACACCTTC; V: TRBV5-1; J: TRBJ1-2; D: -; size: many
CDR3: CSASSLAGKDTQYF; DNA: TGCAGTGCTAGCTCACTAGCGGGGAAAGATACGCAGTATTTT; V: TRBV20-1; J: TRBJ2-3; D: TRBD2; size: many
CDR3: CASSPGHVFGGANVLTF; DNA: TGCGCCAGCAGCCCGGGACACGTATTTGGGGGGGCCAACGTCCTGACTTTC; V: TRBV4-1; J: TRBJ2-6; D: -; size: many
CDR3: CASSSDYWGNSYEQYF; DNA: TGTGCCAGCAGCTCGGATTATTGGGGAAACTCCTACGAGCAGTACTTC; V: TRBV7-9; J: TRBJ2-7; D: -; size: many
CDR3: CASSYVRRGRGDTQYF; DNA: TGTGCCAGCAGTTACGTCCGGCGGGGTCGGGGAGATACGCAGTATTTT; V: TRBV6-5; J: TRBJ2-3; D: -; size: many
CDR3: CASSERQDYGYTF; DNA: TGTGCCAGCTCAGAACGACAGGACTATGGCTACACCTTC; V: TRBV18; J: TRBJ1-2; D: -; size: many
CDR3: CASSPSADEQYF; DNA: TGTGCCAGCAGCCCATCCGCGGACGAGCAGTACTTC; V: TRBV7-9; J: TRBJ2-7; D: -; size: few
CDR3: CASSPSARDGHSPSSYNEQFF; DNA: TGTGCCAGCAGCCCATCCGCTAGGGACGGGCACAGCCCGAGCTCCTACAATGAGCAGTTCTTC; V: TRBV3-1; J: TRBJ2-1; D: -; size: many
CDR3: CASSLGAGPTYEQYF; DNA: TGTGCCAGCAGCTTAGGTGCGGGGCCCACCTACGAGCAGTACTTC; V: TRBV7-7; J: TRBJ2-7; D: -; size: many
CDR3: CSASRPDSYEQYF; DNA: TGCAGTGCTAGTAGGCCTGACTCCTACGAGCAGTACTTC; V: TRBV20-1; J: TRBJ2-7; D: -; size: many
CDR3: CASSDSPGTNTGELFF; DNA: TGTGCCAGCAGTGACTCTCCGGGGACCAACACCGGGGAGCTGTTTTTT; V: TRBV6-4; J: TRBJ2-2; D: -; size: many
CDR3: CASSLSQPQHF; DNA: TGTGCCAGCAGTTTGAGTCAGCCCCAGCATTTT; V: TRBV12-3/TRBV12-4; J: TRBJ1-5; D: -; size: many
CDR3: CASSWDREIPHEQFF; DNA: TGTGCCAGCTCCTGGGACAGGGAGATTCCCCATGAGCAGTTCTTC; V: TRBV18; J: TRBJ2-1; D: TRBD1; size: many
CDR3: CASSLSLAGELFF; DNA: TGTGCCAGCAGTCTTAGTCTCGCCGGGGAGCTGTTTTTT; V: TRBV2; J: TRBJ2-2; D: -; size: many
CDR3: CASSPPGQGSYEQYF; DNA: TGTGCCAGCAGTCCCCCGGGACAGGGGTCCTACGAGCAGTACTTC; V: TRBV28; J: TRBJ2-7; D: TRBD1; size: many
CDR3: CASSHGGARKEKLFF; DNA: TGTGCCAGCAGCCACGGGGGGGCGCGGAAGGAAAAACTGTTTTTT; V: TRBV7-2; J: TRBJ1-4; D: -; size: many
CDR3: CASSQEPENYGYTF; DNA: TGTGCCAGCAGCCAAGAACCAGAAAACTATGGCTACACCTTC; V: TRBV3-1; J: TRBJ1-2; D: -; size: many
CDR3: CASSPRTESSYEQYF; DNA: TGTGCCAGCTCACCTAGGACGGAGAGCTCCTACGAGCAGTACTTC; V: TRBV18; J: TRBJ2-7; D: -; size: -
CDR3: CASSYYGTSGSPAQYF; DNA: TGTGCCAGCAGTTACTACGGGACTAGCGGGAGCCCAGCGCAGTATTTT; V: TRBV6-2/TRBV6-3; J: TRBJ2-3; D: TRBD2; size: once
CDR3: CATSDYSRKDRTNTGELFF; DNA: TGTGCCACCAGTGATTACTCAAGAAAGGACAGGACGAACACCGGGGAGCTGTTTTTT; V: TRBV24-1; J: TRBJ2-2; D: TRBD1; size: many
CDR3: CASRETDYGYTF; DNA: TGCGCCAGCAGAGAGACAGACTATGGCTACACCTTC; V: TRBV5-1; J: TRBJ1-2; D: -; size: many
CDR3: CSAPPGTGTDTQYF; DNA: TGCAGTGCCCCACCCGGGACAGGCACAGATACGCAGTATTTT; V: TRBV20-1; J: TRBJ2-3; D: TRBD1; size: many
CDR3: CASSTGPQGVNNGYTF; DNA: TGCGCCAGCAGCACGGGGCCACAGGGGGTGAATAACGGCTACACCTTC; V: TRBV5-1; J: TRBJ1-2; D: TRBD1; size: many
CDR3: CSALPGSGGDNEQFF; DNA: TGCAGTGCTCTCCCGGGTAGCGGGGGGGATAATGAGCAGTTCTTC; V: TRBV20-1; J: TRBJ2-1; D: TRBD2; size: many
CDR3: CASSPGQAVNEAFF; DNA: TGTGCCAGCAGCCCTGGACAGGCGGTTAATGAAGCTTTCTTT; V: TRBV3-1; J: TRBJ1-1; D: TRBD1; size: many
CDR3: CSAPSTSGGFAGELFF; DNA: TGCAGTGCTCCCTCGACTAGCGGGGGGTTCGCCGGGGAGCTGTTTTTT; V: TRBV20-1; J: TRBJ2-2; D: TRBD2; size: many
CDR3: CASSLGSGGAQPQHF; DNA: TGTGCCAGCAGTTTAGGGTCAGGGGGTGCTCAGCCCCAGCATTTT; V: TRBV12-3/TRBV12-4; J: TRBJ1-5; D: TRBD1; size: few
CDR3: CASSPRGLAGANVLTF; DNA: TGTGCCAGCAGTCCACGGGGACTAGCTGGGGCCAACGTCCTGACTTTC; V: TRBV27; J: TRBJ2-6; D: TRBD2; size: many
CDR3: CASSLGHRGTDTQYF; DNA: TGTGCCAGCAGCTTAGGGCACAGGGGCACAGATACGCAGTATTTT; V: TRBV7-7; J: TRBJ2-3; D: -; size: many
CDR3: CATSKSDKYYPQNF; DNA: TGTGCCACCAGCAAATCGGACAAATATTATCCCCAGAATTTT; V: TRBV15; J: TRBJ1-5; D: -; size: many
CDR3: CASSLLGTGAYEQYF; DNA: TGTGCCAGCAGCTTGTTAGGGACAGGGGCCTACGAGCAGTACTTC; V: TRBV5-6; J: TRBJ2-7; D: TRBD1; size: many